This TCR beta chain was sequenced for a study of blood T cell repertoires in COVID-19. Study context: PBMCs, B-cell-depleted T cells, or T cells provided the cDNA or gDNA that made up the material.

The germline gives CDR1 MNHEY, CDR2 SVGAGI. The CDR3 runs to 15 residues. V gave up 0 bases and J gave up 4 bases; unmatched junction bases: 3. Measured with immunoSEQ multiplex PCR; TCRdb has only the in-frame clones, and not every one. Of about 71,000 clones in the sample, 86% were seen once. The chain has TRBV6-5 and TRBJ2-4; 7 bases align to TRBD1. The source material was peripheral blood. The TCR comes from a man aged 25-45 years with acute or convalescent COVID-19. This CDR3 is CASSYSWDRKNIQYF. CDR3 DNA sequence: TGTGCCAGCAGTTACTCCTGGGACAGAAAAAACATTCAGTACTTC.